The clone carrying this T cell receptor beta chain was recorded a few times. Its antigen is unknown. TCRdb analysed the 5' RACE reads with MiXCR anew, one entry per CDR3 protein. The sample carries about 460,000 distinct CDR3 sequences, 13% to 15% recorded once. The sample belongs to a study of identical twins. General observations from the study: Interpretation of the results relied on cross-sectional statistical analysis and not on following the same donors.

The germline V gene has CDR1 SGHKS and CDR2 YYEKEE (reference sequence). V lost 6 bases and J 4 bases, leaving 11 bases between the germline ends. The CDR3 sequence is 12 residues long. These data also formed part of another study, on yellow fever vaccine responses in identical twins. That study reports: Twins reportedly appeared to share part of their vaccine T cell response while keeping part individual.

The TCR originated in a woman younger than 30 in good health. Sequenced material: CD4+ T cells sorted from blood. The V gene is TRBV5-5, the J gene TRBJ2-7, with D uncertain. The CDR3 nucleotides read TGTGCCAGCAACCGTGGAGTGTACGAGCAGTACTTC. Its translation: CASNRGVYEQYF. The full variable domain, in which reference TRBV5-5 and TRBJ2-7 provide the parts outside the CDR3, is DAGVTQSPTHLIKTRGQQVTLRCSPISGHKSVSWYQQVLGQGPQFIFQYYEKEERGRGNFPDRFSARQFPNYSSELNVNALLLGDSALYLCASNRGVYEQYFGPGTRLTVT.